This T cell receptor (beta chain) stems from a study of radiotherapy plus CTLA-4 blockade in lung cancer. Overall study context: Objective responses occurred in roughly 20% of patients; 31% had disease control. Study-wide findings and caveats: In blood, tumor-derived TCR clones expanded after radiotherapy plus ipilimumab. The best prediction of response reportedly came from early blood T cell clone dynamics, with interferon-beta.

Concerning this clone itself: Its cognate antigen is unknown.

TCRdb keeps only in-frame clones here, not all; method: immunoSEQ multiplex PCR. The table lists 35,000 to 45,000 clones, roughly 72% of them singletons. The study gave focal radiation plus ipilimumab CTLA-4 blockade to patients with chemo-refractory metastatic non-small-cell lung cancer. The CDR3 sequence is 16 residues long. Germline V gene sequence: CDR1 LGHNA, CDR2 YNFKEQ. V lost 4 bases to trimming and J lost 6 bases, with 18 bases between them. The clonotype comes from a human donor with non-small cell lung cancer who had stable disease on radiotherapy plus ipilimumab. Sample: peripheral blood, taken from a patient treated with radiotherapy plus ipilimumab. The rearrangement links TRBV4-2 to TRBJ2-2; D is possibly TRBD1 (6 bases). CDR3 coding DNA: TGTGCCAGCAGCCGGAGGCTACAGGGTAATCCCGGGGAGCTGTTTTTT. Protein sequence: CASSRRLQGNPGELFF.